This T cell receptor (beta chain) was retrieved from a study of T cell responses to AZD1222 COVID-19 vaccine. Study observations and caveats: Spike-specific TCR breadth rose after two AZD1222 doses, and depth rose as well. It was only a handful of AZD1222 recipients who were seropositive at baseline. After the peak T cell response, and only then, were repertoires sampled.

The repertoire was sequenced with immunoSEQ multiplex PCR; TCRdb's copy has only in-frame clones and lacks some. The table has roughly 200,000 clones, more than 85% seen once. Worth noting for this clone: Its antigen is unidentified.

Second-dose intervals of approximately 4 or approximately 12 weeks were pooled. The CDR3 spans 20 residues. The receptor comes from an adult who received the AZD1222 COVID-19 vaccine. The rearrangement links TRBV1 to TRBJ2-2; the table names TRBD2, a call not compared with the DNA. TRBV1 is an annotated pseudogene. The sequenced sample was peripheral blood, obtained 28 days after the second AZD1222 dose. In nucleotides, the CDR3 is TGCACCAGCAGCCAAGATGGTAGGACTAGCGGGAGGGAGAACACCGGGGAGCTGTTTTTT. It is translated as CTSSQDGRTSGRENTGELFF.